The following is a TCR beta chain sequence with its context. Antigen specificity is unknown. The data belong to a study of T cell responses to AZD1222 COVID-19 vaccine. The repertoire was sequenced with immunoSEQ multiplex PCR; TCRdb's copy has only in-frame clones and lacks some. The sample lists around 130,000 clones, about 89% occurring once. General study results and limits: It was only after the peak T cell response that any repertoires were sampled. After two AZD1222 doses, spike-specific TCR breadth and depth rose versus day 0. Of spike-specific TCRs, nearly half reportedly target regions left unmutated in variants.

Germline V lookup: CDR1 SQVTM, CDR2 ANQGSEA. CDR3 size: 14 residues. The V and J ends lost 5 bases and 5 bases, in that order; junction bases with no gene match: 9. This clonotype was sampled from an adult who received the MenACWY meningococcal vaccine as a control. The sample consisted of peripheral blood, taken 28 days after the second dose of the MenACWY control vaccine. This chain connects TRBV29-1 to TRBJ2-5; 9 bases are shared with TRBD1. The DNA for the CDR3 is TGCAGCGTTTATAGACAGGGGGTGAGGGAGACCCAGTACTTC. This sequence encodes CSVYRQGVRETQYF.